What follows are 20 T cell receptor beta chains derived from one specimen sequenced in a study of blood T cell repertoires in COVID-19. Sequencing was performed with immunoSEQ multiplex PCR; in TCRdb, only in-frame clones are kept and a portion is missing. Among 150,000 to 200,000 clones, over 75% were seen once, and the ten largest hold over 10%. Source material: peripheral blood. These receptors were taken from a man in his 70s who had recovered from COVID-19.

CDR3 in DNA: TGTGCCAGTAGTATGTTTGACGGGTCCTCCGGGGCCAACGTCCTGACTTTC. Its protein product is CASSMFDGSSGANVLTF. This rearrangement joins TRBV19 to TRBJ2-6; D unresolved. In germline, CDR1 is LNHDA, CDR2 SQIVND (reference sequence). V lost 3 bases to trimming and J lost 4 bases, with 16 bases between them. The CDR3 has 17 amino acids.

J is TRBJ2-1 and V is TRBV4-1, with 7 positions matching TRBD2. CDR3 length equals 18 residues. Germline lookup yields CDR1 MGHRA and CDR2 YSYEKL. J lost 1 base, V lost 0 bases, and 9 bases had no gene match. CDR3 in DNA: TGCGCCAGCAGCCAAGATGATCAGGCGGGAGCTTCCTACAATGAGCAGTTCTTC. Translating it yields CASSQDDQAGASYNEQFF.

The chain is built from TRBV6-1 and TRBJ2-7; 7 nucleotides line up with TRBD2. The trim removed 2 bases at V and 5 bases at J, leaving 12 bases unmatched. Germline-derived CDR1 and CDR2 are MNHNS and SASEGT. CDR3 size: 16 residues. This CDR3 reads CASSEYQGGSTNEQYF. In DNA form, the CDR3 reads TGTGCCAGCAGTGAATATCAAGGCGGGAGCACGAACGAGCAGTACTTC.

The V and J genes are TRBV6-5 and TRBJ1-3; the D gene is possibly TRBD1 (5 bases). This CDR3 spans 15 amino acids. The V gene lost 4 bases and the J gene lost 0 bases, with 10 bases spanning the gap. Germline V gene sequence: CDR1 MNHEY, CDR2 SVGAGI. The CDR3 nucleotides are TGTGCCAGCAGTTCGACAGTTAGCTCTGGAAACACCATATATTTT. Protein sequence: CASSSTVSSGNTIYF.

In its sample, this clone was seen once. The V call is TRBV9, the J call TRBJ1-3, with TRBD1 matching 10 bases. Germline loops: CDR1 SGDLS, CDR2 YYNGEE. The CDR3 is 16 amino acids. The junction had 4 bases not matched to a gene; V was cut back by 0 bases and J by 4 bases. The CDR3 DNA reads as TGTGCCAGCAGCGTAGACGGACAGGGGGTAGGAAACACCATATATTTT. Amino acid sequence: CASSVDGQGVGNTIYF.

The chain recombines TRBV12-3 or TRBV12-4 with TRBJ1-5; D may be TRBD1 (5 bases). The V end was cut by 8 bases, the J end by 3 bases, with 11 bases between. This CDR3 is 13 amino acids long. CDR3 sequence (DNA): TGTGCCAGCTGGGGGGGAAACAATCAGCCCCAGCATTTT. Residues: CASWGGNNQPQHF.

For the CDR3, the DNA is TGTGCCAGCAGCACGGGACAACAGGGTGGGGAGACCCAGTACTTC. It translates to CASSTGQQGGETQYF. The chain has TRBV5-4 and TRBJ2-5, with a possible D match to TRBD1 (6 bases). This CDR3 contains 15 residues. Germline CDR1 is SGHNT and CDR2 is YYREEE (reference sequence). V was shortened by 4 bases and J by 5 bases, with 18 bases between the two germline ends.

This clone was observed once. The V and J genes are TRBV18 and TRBJ2-5; TRBD1 is a possible D gene (6 bases). The germline V gene encodes CDR1 KGHSH and CDR2 LQKENI. This CDR3 is built from 17 residues. The V gene lost 0 bases and the J gene lost 2 bases, with 16 bases spanning the gap. CDR3 sequence reads: CASSPPGLRGGQETQYF. DNA for the CDR3: TGTGCCAGCTCACCACCGGGTCTCAGGGGTGGGCAAGAGACCCAGTACTTC.

This chain links TRBV14 with TRBJ2-1; D may be TRBD1 (6 bases). The CDR3 contains 12 residues. CDR1 and CDR2 (germline): SGHDN, FVKESK. Trimming removed 3 bases at V and 12 bases at J, with 12 bases between. The CDR3 coding sequence is TGTGCCAGCAGCCACCAGGACAGATGGCAGTTCTTC. Translated: CASSHQDRWQFF.

The gene calls are TRBV27 and TRBJ2-2, with TRBD2 identical over 14 bases. From germline, CDR1 is MNHEY and CDR2 SMNVEV (reference sequence). The CDR3 is made up of 18 amino acids. The V gene end was trimmed by 2 bases and the J gene end by 3 bases; junction bases not matched to a gene: 5. CDR3 sequence reads: CASSLPGLAGGYTGELFF. As DNA, the CDR3 is TGTGCCAGCAGTTTACCCGGACTAGCGGGAGGATACACCGGGGAGCTGTTTTTT.

This clone was seen only once. The chain couples TRBV2 to TRBJ2-1; D perhaps matches TRBD1 (6 bases). In germline, CDR1 is SNHLY, CDR2 FYNNEI. The ends were cut back, 5 bases at V and 7 bases at J, with 15 bases in the middle. The CDR3 is made up of 14 amino acids. The CDR3 nucleotides read TGTGCCAGCAGTCCGGGGACAAATCGTAATGAGCAGTTCTTC. Translation gives CASSPGTNRNEQFF. Complete variable domain (other parts from reference TRBV2 and TRBJ2-1): EPEVTQTPSHQVTQMGQEVILRCVPISNHLYFYWYRQILGQKVEFLVSFYNNEISEKSEIFDDQFSVERPDGSNFTLKIRSTKLEDSAMYFCASSPGTNRNEQFFGPGTRLTVL.

This rearrangement joins TRBV3-1 (or the pseudogene TRBV3-2) to TRBJ2-7, with 7 bases fitting TRBD1. The V gene end was trimmed by 4 bases and the J gene end by 7 bases; junction bases not matched to a gene: 10. CDR3 length equals 14 residues. The germline gives CDR1 LGHDT, CDR2 YNNKEL (reference sequence). DNA for the CDR3: TGTGCCAGCAGCCCTTCGGACAGGCCTGGTGAGCAGTACTTC. Translating gives CASSPSDRPGEQYF.

This clone appeared a single time. The chain employs TRBV18 and TRBJ2-2, with 8 bases identical to TRBD2. The CDR3 is made up of 16 amino acids. Germline V gene sequence: CDR1 KGHSH, CDR2 LQKENI. V shed 3 bases and J 1 base; nucleotides not matched to a gene: 4. The CDR3 sequence is CASSPQLAENTGELFF. The CDR3 DNA reads TGTGCCAGCTCACCGCAACTAGCGGAGAACACCGGGGAGCTGTTTTTT.

This chain joins TRBV5-1 and TRBJ2-7, with D possibly matching TRBD2 (5 bases). This CDR3 spans 14 amino acids. V dropped 0 bases and J dropped 2 bases, with 9 bases sitting between them. Germline CDR1 SGHRS, CDR2 YFSETQ. CDR3: CASSLDSETYEQYF. CDR3 sequence (DNA): TGCGCCAGCAGCTTGGATAGCGAAACCTACGAGCAGTACTTC. Full variable domain (missing parts from reference TRBV5-1 and TRBJ2-7): KAGVTQTPRYLIKTRGQQVTLSCSPISGHRSVSWYQQTPGQGLQFLFEYFSETQRNKGNFPGRFSGRQFSNSRSEMNVSTLELGDSALYLCASSLDSETYEQYFGPGTRLTVT.

V is TRBV29-1 and J is TRBJ1-3; 7 nucleotides line up with TRBD1. The V segment lost 7 bases and the J segment 3 bases; nucleotides outside the gene matches: 9. There are 14 residues in the CDR3. CDR1 SQVTM and CDR2 ANQGSEA come from the germline V gene. CDR3 amino acids: CSGVSGQDGNTIYF. CDR3 sequence (DNA): TGCAGCGGTGTTTCTGGACAGGATGGAAACACCATATATTTT.

The genes are TRBV5-1 and TRBJ2-7; 7 nucleotides match TRBD1. Germline CDR1 is SGHRS and CDR2 is YFSETQ. The CDR3 totals 16 residues. V shed 0 bases, J shed 4 bases, and the junction held 10 bases outside the gene matches. CDR3 in DNA: TGCGCCAGCAGCTTGGCCCCGACAGGGCGTCTATACGAGCAGTACTTC. Protein: CASSLAPTGRLYEQYF.

The V call is TRBV19, the J call TRBJ2-5; D is possibly TRBD1 (5 bases). Germline CDR1 is LNHDA and CDR2 is SQIVND (reference sequence). Trimming pared 0 bases from V and 7 bases from J, leaving 12 bases between. The CDR3 contains 14 residues. The CDR3 nucleotides read TGTGCCAGTAGTATAGAGTTGGCTAGGGGGACCCAGTACTTC. This encodes CASSIELARGTQYF.

J is TRBJ1-2 and V is TRBV3-1 (or the pseudogene TRBV3-2), with D uncertain. The V and J ends lost 1 base and 5 bases respectively, with 8 bases between them. The V gene's germline CDR1 is LGHDT and CDR2 YNNKEL (reference sequence). The CDR3 totals 13 residues. The CDR3 bases are TGTGCCAGCAGCCAAGGTACAGAATATGGCTACACCTTC. Translating it yields CASSQGTEYGYTF.

In its sample, this clone was seen a few times. As DNA, the CDR3 is TGCGCCAGCAGCGCCACAGGGTCTGGAGAGCAGTACTTC. Translation gives CASSATGSGEQYF. V is TRBV5-1 and J is TRBJ2-7; the D gene is possibly TRBD1 (6 bases). The germline V and J ends were trimmed by 4 bases and 7 bases, with 15 bases remaining between them. Germline V gene lookup returns CDR1 SGHRS and CDR2 YFSETQ. The CDR3 is 13 amino acids. The full variable domain, rest sourced from reference TRBV5-1 and TRBJ2-7, is KAGVTQTPRYLIKTRGQQVTLSCSPISGHRSVSWYQQTPGQGLQFLFEYFSETQRNKGNFPGRFSGRQFSNSRSEMNVSTLELGDSALYLCASSATGSGEQYFGPGTRLTVT.

The chain is built from TRBV9 and TRBJ2-1; 10 nucleotides match TRBD2. This CDR3 is 16 amino acids long. CDR1 and CDR2 from the germline V gene are SGDLS and YYNGEE. The V and J ends lost 4 bases and 3 bases, in that order; junction bases with no gene match: 7. CDR3: CASSPVASGSYNEQFF. In DNA form, the CDR3 reads TGTGCCAGCAGCCCGGTGGCTAGCGGGAGCTACAATGAGCAGTTCTTC.